This T cell receptor beta chain was profiled in a study of cytomegalovirus exposure and HLA in healthy donors. Study-wide points: A later analysis reportedly found that, within productive TCRs, an Asian-associated ancestry cluster had fewer N-insertions than the mean observed across the roughly 700 donors.

The CDR3 is made up of 15 amino acids. Looked up from germline, CDR1 is SEHNR and CDR2 is FQNEAQ (reference sequence). Both 60 Vbeta primers and 13 Jbeta primers went into the PCR. This table comes from immunoSEQ multiplex PCR, and its TCRdb copy is limited to in-frame clones, with some not included. The sample records 140,000 or so clones, around four fifths being singletons. With respect to this clone: Its specificity is not known. Its ends do not fully match the called genes, so a read error is possible.

The sequenced sample was PBMCs. This chain links TRBV7-9 with TRBJ2-1; 10 nucleotides line up with TRBD2. This clonotype was obtained from a male donor in good health and CMV-seronegative. CDR3: CVSSYSGGHYNEQFF. In DNA form, the CDR3 reads TGTGTCAGCAGCTATAGCGGGGGGCACTACAATGAGCAGTTCTTC.